The entry below describes one TCR beta chain. This sample is drawn from a study of blood T cell repertoires in COVID-19. Overall study context: Samples representing acute and convalescent COVID-19 were sourced from the United States, Italy and Spain.

The CDR3 contains 13 residues. V lost 6 bases and J 2 bases, leaving 10 bases between the germline ends. As handled by the study authors: Using reference gene primer amplification, nucleated cell counts were estimated. Generated by immunoSEQ multiplex PCR, the TCRdb table keeps only in-frame clones and is missing some. V, J and clone size derive from that table, while D and trimming were established from the DNA sequence. The sample consists of hundreds of thousands of clones, roughly 87% of them appearing once. V usage is TRBV12-3 or TRBV12-4 and J usage is TRBJ1-1; D unresolved. This receptor was taken from a woman in her twenties or thirties with acute or convalescent COVID-19. Sequencing was performed on peripheral blood. The CDR3 here is CASRPSGNTEAFF. The CDR3, as DNA: TGTGCCAGCAGGCCCTCGGGAAACACTGAAGCTTTCTTT.